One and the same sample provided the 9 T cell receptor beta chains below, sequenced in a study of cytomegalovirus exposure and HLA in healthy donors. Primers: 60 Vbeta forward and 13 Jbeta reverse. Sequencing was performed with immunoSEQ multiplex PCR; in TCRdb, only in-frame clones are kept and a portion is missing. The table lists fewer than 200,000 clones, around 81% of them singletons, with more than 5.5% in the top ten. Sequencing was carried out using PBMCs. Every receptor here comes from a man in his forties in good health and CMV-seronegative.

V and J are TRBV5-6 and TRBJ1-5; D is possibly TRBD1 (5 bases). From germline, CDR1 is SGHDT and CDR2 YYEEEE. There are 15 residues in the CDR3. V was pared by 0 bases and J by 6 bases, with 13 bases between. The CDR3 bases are TGTGCCAGCAGCTTGGCCTCTCAGGGTTCTCAGCCCCAGCATTTT. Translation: CASSLASQGSQPQHF.

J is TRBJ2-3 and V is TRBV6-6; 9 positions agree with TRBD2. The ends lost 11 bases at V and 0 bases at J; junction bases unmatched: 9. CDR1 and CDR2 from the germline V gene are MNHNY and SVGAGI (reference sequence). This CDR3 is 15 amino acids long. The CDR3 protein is CAGAQRGVSTDTQYF. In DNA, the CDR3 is TGTGCCGGCGCCCAGCGGGGGGTTAGCACAGATACGCAGTATTTT.

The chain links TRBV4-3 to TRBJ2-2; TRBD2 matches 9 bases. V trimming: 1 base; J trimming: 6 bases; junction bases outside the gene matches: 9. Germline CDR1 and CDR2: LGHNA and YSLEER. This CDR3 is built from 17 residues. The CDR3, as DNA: TGCGCCAGCAGCCAAGGGAGACTAGCGGTGGGGGCCGGGGAGCTGTTTTTT. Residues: CASSQGRLAVGAGELFF.

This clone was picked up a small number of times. The CDR3 sequence: CASRQGAVDTEAFF. Written as DNA, the CDR3 is TGTGCCAGCAGACAGGGGGCTGTGGACACTGAAGCTTTCTTT. The chain combines TRBV10-3 with TRBJ1-1; 10 bases map to TRBD1. The V and J ends lost 10 bases and 3 bases, in that order; junction bases with no gene match: 8. The CDR3 is 14 amino acids. Germline V gene sequence: CDR1 ENHRY, CDR2 SYGVKD.

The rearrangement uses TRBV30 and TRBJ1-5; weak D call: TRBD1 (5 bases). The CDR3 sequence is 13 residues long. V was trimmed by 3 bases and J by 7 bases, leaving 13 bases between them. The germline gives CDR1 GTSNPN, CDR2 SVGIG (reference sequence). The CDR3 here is CAWRAAGDQPQHF. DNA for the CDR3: TGTGCCTGGAGAGCGGCGGGGGACCAGCCCCAGCATTTT.

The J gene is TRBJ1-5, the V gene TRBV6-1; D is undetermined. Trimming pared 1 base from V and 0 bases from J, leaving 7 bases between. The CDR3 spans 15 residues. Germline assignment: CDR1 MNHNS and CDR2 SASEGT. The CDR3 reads CASSEGPYSNQPQHF. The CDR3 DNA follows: TGTGCCAGCAGTGAAGGTCCCTATAGCAATCAGCCCCAGCATTTT.

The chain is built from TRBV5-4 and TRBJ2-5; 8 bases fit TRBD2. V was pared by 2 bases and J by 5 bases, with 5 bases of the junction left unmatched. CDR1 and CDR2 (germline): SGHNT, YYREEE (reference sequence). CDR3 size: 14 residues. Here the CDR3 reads CASSLAGAVETQYF. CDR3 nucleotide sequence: TGTGCCAGCAGCTTAGCGGGGGCCGTTGAGACCCAGTACTTC.

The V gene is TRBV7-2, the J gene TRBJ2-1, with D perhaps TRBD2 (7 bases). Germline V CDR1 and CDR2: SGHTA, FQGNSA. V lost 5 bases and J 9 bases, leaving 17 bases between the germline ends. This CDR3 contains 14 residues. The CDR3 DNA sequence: TGTGCCAGCAGCACCGAGGGGGGGCCTGGTGAGCAGTTCTTC. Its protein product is CASSTEGGPGEQFF.

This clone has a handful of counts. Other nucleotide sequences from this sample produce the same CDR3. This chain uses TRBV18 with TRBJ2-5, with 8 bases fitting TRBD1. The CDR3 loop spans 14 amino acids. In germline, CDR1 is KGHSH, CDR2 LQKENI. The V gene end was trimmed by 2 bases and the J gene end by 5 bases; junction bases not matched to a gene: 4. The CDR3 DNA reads TGTGCCAGCTCACCAGGGACAGGTCGGGAGACCCAGTACTTC. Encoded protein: CASSPGTGRETQYF.